Sequencing of this T cell receptor beta chain was carried out in a study of T cell repertoires in cytomegalovirus infection. Overall study: From public TCR beta signatures came an indication of both CMV infection and matching HLA type.

The germline gives CDR1 MNHGY, CDR2 SAAAGT. The trim removed 6 bases at V and 2 bases at J, leaving 8 bases unmatched. This CDR3 spans 16 amino acids. TCRdb used MiXCR to reprocess the reads, holding one entry per CDR3 protein. The sample has some 450,000 distinct CDR3 sequences, about 33% seen once. The sequence came from a human donor in good health (CMV status not recorded). Some clones in this sample may be carry-over from other donors' samples. The chain carries TRBV6-8 and TRBJ2-7; 12 bases agree with TRBD2. Input material: PBMCs. The CDR3 loop is CASRPLTSGGPYEQYF. The CDR3 nucleotides read TGTGCCAGCAGGCCCCTCACTAGCGGGGGGCCCTACGAGCAGTACTTC.